The following is a T cell receptor beta chain sequence with its context. It lacks a known antigen. No clone much larger than this one lies a single base away; base qualities are absent. The data were obtained in a study of blood T cell repertoires in COVID-19 (dated by TCRdb to 2020 to 2021). Broadly, across the study: The collaborator samples originated in the United States, Italy and Spain and spanned the acute and convalescent phases of COVID-19. The repertoires were released in a freely available public database intended as a resource for research on the immune response to SARS-CoV-2. The prospective study material was composed of cDNA or gDNA derived from T cells, B-cell-depleted T cells, or PBMCs. Where HLA class I and class II types were available, the types were taken from metadata supplied by the sample provider, not from assay-based typing. A de-identified subject ID, COVID-19 status, age in years and sex were almost always included in the sample metadata. Samples were obtained from the ongoing ImmuneRACE study (first 160 participants) and from over 1,000 subjects provided by 6 global collaborators. Deeply sampled blood TCRbeta repertoires from subjects exposed to, actively infected with, or recovered from COVID-19 were included in the dataset. The paper as a whole reports these results and caveats: How much clinical and demographic metadata was included differed by source and by participant, and the metadata was provided uncurated.

TCRbeta CDR3 regions were amplified from genomic DNA by means of the immunoSEQ Assay, a bias-controlled multiplex PCR. The authors' pipeline ran thus. The number of nucleated cells in each sample was estimated by amplification of reference gene primers within the assay. To quantify the absolute abundance of each unique TCRbeta CDR3 rearrangement, sequence reads were collapsed and filtered. For each sample, productive Simpson clonality was calculated as the square root of Simpson's diversity index over productive rearrangements. In TCRdb, the immuneACCESS table is reduced to in-frame sequences with V and J assigned. These tables do not hold every clone; where another copy was compared, an unresolved V gene accounts for under half, and the others remain unexplained. The V and J calls and clone size come from that table; D and trimming were worked out from the DNA. Across this sample there are about 170,000 clones, with about 87% seen only once. Jointly, the top ten make up 20% to 30% of the sample.

Collaborating institutions collected whole blood in K2EDTA tubes following their own protocols. For TCRbeta analysis, collaborators shipped samples as frozen whole blood, isolated PBMCs, or DNA extracted from either of those sample types. The clonotype was recovered from a man aged 60 to 69 with acute or convalescent COVID-19. The sequenced material came from peripheral blood.

The sequence in DNA is TGTGCCAGCAGTGGAGGGACTAGCGTTACAGATACGCAGTATTTT. This codes for CASSGGTSVTDTQYF. Here the chain combines TRBV6-4 and TRBJ2-3; TRBD2 matches 10 bases in the middle. Based on the germline V gene, the CDR1 and CDR2 sequences are MRHNA and SNTAGT. Trimming removed 4 bases from V and 3 bases from J; the gene matches leave 4 bases unexplained. The CDR3 starts with the cysteine, ends with the phenylalanine, and has 15 residues. Just CDR3 DNA is preserved here, 45 bases in frame from base 1.